Detailed here is one T cell receptor (beta chain). Its target is not known. TCRdb itself ran the 5' RACE reads through MiXCR, one entry per CDR3 protein. This table has roughly 490,000 distinct CDR3 sequences, about 5.7% appearing once. The data belong to a study of CD8 T cells in ankylosing spondylitis. Whole-study findings and limits: Ankylosing spondylitis blood appeared to carry a characteristic TCR beta motif of fewer than 10 highly homologous variants.

This clonotype was sampled from a male donor with ankylosing spondylitis. The sample taken for sequencing was blood, either unsorted or a sorted T cell fraction (not recorded which).

The CDR3 region has the DNA TGTGCCAGCAGCTTAGTTGGTCTAGCGGGCACAGATACGCAGTATTTT. It yields the protein CASSLVGLAGTDTQYF. The chain links TRBV11-2 to TRBJ2-3, with 7 bases fitting TRBD2. The CDR3 contains 16 residues. After removal of 1 base from V and 1 base from J, the junction contained 5 bases not matched to a gene. The germline CDR1 and CDR2 sequences are SGHAT and FQNNGV.